This T cell receptor beta chain emerged from a study of PD-1 blockade in classical Hodgkin lymphoma. V lost 3 bases and J lost 5, with 15 bases in between. The CDR3 contains 15 residues. In germline, CDR1 is SGHRS, CDR2 YFSETQ. Brentuximab vedotin exposure varied among the patients, all of whom had relapsed after autologous stem cell transplantation. Complete response, partial response or progressive disease made up the best responses. Assay used: immunoSEQ multiplex PCR; TCRdb lists only in-frame clones, some missing. The sample contains nearly 55,000 clones, 81% of which appear only once. Study results and caveats: Diversity in CD4+ TCRs, unlike that measured in CD8+ TCRs, had risen significantly by C4D1. Why repertoires differed is undefined; disease activity or prior therapy possibly contributed. As was reported, newly diagnosed patients showed lower baseline TCR diversity than healthy donors did.

Concerning this clone: The antigen is undetermined.

The V gene is TRBV5-1, the J gene TRBJ2-1; possible D gene TRBD2, 5 bases. The clonotype originates from a human donor with classical Hodgkin lymphoma. Specimen: peripheral blood mononuclear cells (PBMCs), collected at baseline. CDR3 in amino acids: CASSSRRASNNEQFF. For the CDR3, the DNA is TGCGCCAGCAGCTCCCGGCGGGCTAGCAACAATGAGCAGTTCTTC.